This TCR beta chain was identified in a study of cytomegalovirus exposure and HLA in healthy donors. As for the study in general: Most donors, 80% to 90% of 398 genotyped, fell in the Caucasian-associated ancestry cluster. Study results and limitations: As was reported, the classifier diagnosed cytomegalovirus status with high specificity and sensitivity.

Germline values: CDR1 MDHEN, CDR2 SYDVKM. Trimming stripped 3 bases from V and 8 bases from J, with 20 bases between. The CDR3 consists of 16 residues. The PCR contained 60 Vbeta and 13 Jbeta primers. Profiled with immunoSEQ multiplex PCR; TCRdb holds only in-frame clones, not every one. The sample yields around 100,000 clones, approximately 80% seen once. Turning to this clone: Its target is unknown.

The J gene is TRBJ2-1, the V gene TRBV28; tentative D call: TRBD2 (7 bases). This receptor was taken from a woman aged 40 to 50 in good health and CMV-seronegative. The sequenced sample was PBMCs. CDR3 residues: CASSFSISGGGDEQFF. CDR3 nucleotides: TGTGCCAGCAGTTTCTCAATTTCTGGGGGGGGCGATGAGCAGTTCTTC. Variable domain in full (rest from reference TRBV28 and TRBJ2-1): DVKVTQSSRYLVKRTGEKVFLECVQDMDHENMFWYRQDPGLGLRLIYFSYDVKMKEKGDIPEGYSVSREKKERFSLILESASTNQTSMYLCASSFSISGGGDEQFFGPGTRLTVL.